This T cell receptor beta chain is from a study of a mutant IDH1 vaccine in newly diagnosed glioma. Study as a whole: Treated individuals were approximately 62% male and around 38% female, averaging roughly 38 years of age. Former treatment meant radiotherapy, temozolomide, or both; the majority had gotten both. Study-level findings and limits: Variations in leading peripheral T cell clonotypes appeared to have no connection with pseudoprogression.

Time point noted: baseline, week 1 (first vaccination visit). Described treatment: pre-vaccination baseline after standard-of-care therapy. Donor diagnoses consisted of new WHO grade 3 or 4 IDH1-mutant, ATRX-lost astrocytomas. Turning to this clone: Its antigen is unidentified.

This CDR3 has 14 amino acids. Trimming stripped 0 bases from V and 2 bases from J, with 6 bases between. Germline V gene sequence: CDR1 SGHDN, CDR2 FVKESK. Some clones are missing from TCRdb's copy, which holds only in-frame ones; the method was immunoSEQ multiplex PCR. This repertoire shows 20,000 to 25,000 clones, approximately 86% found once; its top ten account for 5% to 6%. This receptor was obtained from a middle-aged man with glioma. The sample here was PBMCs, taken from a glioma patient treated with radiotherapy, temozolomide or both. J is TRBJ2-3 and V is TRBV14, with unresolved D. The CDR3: CASSQDWTTDTQYF. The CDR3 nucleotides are TGTGCCAGCAGCCAAGACTGGACCACAGATACGCAGTATTTT.